A selection of T cell receptor beta chains follows, all from one sample in a study of T cell responses to AZD1222 COVID-19 vaccine. Assay used: immunoSEQ multiplex PCR; TCRdb lists only in-frame clones, some missing. The sample includes some 150,000 clones, roughly nine tenths of them seen just once. The specimen was peripheral blood, collected 28 days after the second AZD1222 dose. Receptor source: an adult who received the AZD1222 COVID-19 vaccine. Each CDR3 is given with its conserved first and last residue.

v_call cdr3_aa
TRBV5-5 CASLYLGGRQDTQYF
TRBV15 CATSRSQTRREQFF
TRBV10-3 CAVALSGAGQPQHF
TRBV7-3 CASSLQGTSGVEQFF
TRBV9 CASSVDPSSYNEQFF
TRBV19 CASSSGTYSYNSPLHF
TRBV5-6 CASSFVDRGGEQYF
TRBV6-5 CATNIGGADGYTF
TRBV24-1 CATCDSPNTGELFF
TRBV9 CASSIQGSELGYTF
TRBV7-9 CASSPSGNTGELFF
TRBV15 CATSREKGLSDEQFF
TRBV5-1 CASSPGYRKGGYTF
TRBV30 CAWSRPGQGYGYTF
TRBV19 CASTTSGNTGELFF
TRBV6-5 CASSLNGNSNQPQHF
TRBV27 CASSSGTEAFF
TRBV18 CASSPQDRNSPLHF
TRBV11-2 CASSLVLADYTPYEQYF